What follows describes a single TCR beta chain. Its target is not known. The data are from a study of cytomegalovirus exposure and HLA in healthy donors. Whole-study findings and limits: TCR beta chains numbering some 160 were designated cytomegalovirus-associated.

The CDR3 is 16 residues long. Germline values: CDR1 SGHVS, CDR2 FQNEAQ. V was pared by 5 bases and J by 0 bases, with 14 bases between. The donors were members of the validation cohort comprising over 90 subjects, separate from the approximately 630-subject first cohort. Profiled with immunoSEQ multiplex PCR; TCRdb holds only in-frame clones, not every one. The sample contains roughly 150,000 clones, over 85% of which appear only once. The receptor comes from a man aged 18-30 years in good health and CMV-seropositive. The chain combines TRBV7-8 with TRBJ1-5, with TRBD1 as a possible D gene (5 bases). Specimen: PBMCs. CDR3 amino acids: CASSLTWGYSNQPQHF. The CDR3 DNA reads as TGTGCCAGCAGCCTTACCTGGGGCTATAGCAATCAGCCCCAGCATTTT.